This TCR beta chain was profiled in a study of early T cells in non-severe SARS-CoV-2 infection. TCRdb re-called the 5' RACE reads with MiXCR, one entry per CDR3 protein. The data show about 56,000 distinct CDR3 sequences, about 10% seen once. This clonotype came up a few times. Its target is unknown. The germline CDR1 and CDR2 sequences are ENHRY and SYGVKD. The CDR3 is 14 amino acids. The trim removed 4 bases at V and 8 bases at J, leaving 9 bases unmatched. Study conclusions and caveats: Lookups in VDJdb leaned toward anti-spike CD8 responses and missed private and CD4 specificities.

The sequenced sample was whole blood. The chain combines TRBV10-3 with TRBJ1-2; 8 positions agree with TRBD1. The TCR originated in an adult who was a healthcare worker with PCR-confirmed SARS-CoV-2 infection or an uninfected control (not recorded which). The CDR3 DNA is TGTGCCATCAGTGGCGGCCAGGGGGCACAGGGCTACACCTTC. It yields the protein CAISGGQGAQGYTF.